The next 12 T cell receptor beta chains were all read from a single sample in a study of blood T cell repertoires in COVID-19. TCRdb's table, derived via immunoSEQ multiplex PCR, lists solely in-frame clones and lacks some. The sample holds about 210,000 clones, 88% seen once. Sequencing used peripheral blood. The receptors were sampled from a man aged 65 to 79 with acute or convalescent COVID-19.

This clone was seen just once. The chain is built from TRBV5-1 and TRBJ2-6; 8 bases map to TRBD1. Germline V gene sequence: CDR1 SGHRS, CDR2 YFSETQ. This CDR3 region has 15 residues. V lost 4 bases to trimming and J lost 2 bases; unmatched junction nucleotides: 2. The CDR3 reads CASSLTGAGANVLTF. CDR3 nucleotide sequence: TGCGCCAGCAGCCTGACAGGGGCTGGGGCCAACGTCCTGACTTTC.

This chain connects TRBV19 to TRBJ2-2, with a weak D call TRBD1 (5 bases). CDR3 size: 15 residues. Trimming removed 4 bases at V and 1 base at J, with 10 bases between. Germline V gives CDR1 LNHDA, CDR2 SQIVND (reference sequence). The CDR3 bases are TGTGCCAGTAGTAACAGGCGTTGGAACACCGGGGAGCTGTTTTTT. Protein: CASSNRRWNTGELFF.

The chain couples TRBV5-6 to TRBJ1-1, with D perhaps TRBD1 (5 bases). The germline CDR1 and CDR2 sequences are SGHDT and YYEEEE. The CDR3 has 16 amino acids. Trimming took 0 bases from V and 0 from J, leaving 12 bases between them. The DNA of the CDR3 is TGTGCCAGCAGCTTGGGACAGAATCTTATGAACACTGAAGCTTTCTTT. This encodes CASSLGQNLMNTEAFF.

This clone was seen more than once but under ten times. V gene TRBV18 combines with J gene TRBJ1-5; D is uncertain. Trimming took off 8 bases at V and 0 bases at J, with 8 bases between the two ends. In germline, CDR1 is KGHSH, CDR2 LQKENI. The CDR3 spans 13 residues. The chain's CDR3 is CASRDNSNQPQHF. The DNA of the CDR3 is TGTGCCAGCCGAGACAATAGCAATCAGCCCCAGCATTTT. Drawing the rest from reference TRBV18 and TRBJ1-5, the complete variable domain is NAGVMQNPRHLVRRRGQEARLRCSPMKGHSHVYWYRQLPEEGLKFMVYLQKENIIDESGMPKERFSAEFPKEGPSILRIQQVVRGDSAAYFCASRDNSNQPQHFGDGTRLSIL.

The chain carries TRBV27 and TRBJ1-1; D gene ambiguous. The CDR3 length is 16 residues. The V gene lost 3 bases and the J gene lost 1 base, with 15 bases spanning the gap. CDR1 MNHEY and CDR2 SMNVEV come from the germline V gene (reference sequence). CDR3 DNA: TGTGCCAGCAGTTTCTTGAGCAATAGAGGGAACACTGAAGCTTTCTTT. Translation: CASSFLSNRGNTEAFF.

The chain is built from TRBV12-5 and TRBJ1-5; 11 nucleotides match TRBD1. This CDR3 is built from 14 residues. The V segment lost 7 bases and the J segment 4 bases; nucleotides outside the gene matches: 3. Per germline, CDR1 LGHNT and CDR2 FRNRAP. This chain's CDR3 is CASARDRGNQPQHF. As DNA, the CDR3 is TGTGCTAGTGCCCGGGACAGGGGGAATCAGCCCCAGCATTTT.

The genes are TRBV19 and TRBJ1-3, with 10 bases fitting TRBD1. In germline, CDR1 is LNHDA, CDR2 SQIVND (reference sequence). The trim removed 8 bases at V and 1 base at J, leaving 2 bases unmatched. The CDR3 consists of 14 residues. CDR3 DNA sequence: TGTGCCAGTGGACAGGGGGTATCTGGAAACACCATATATTTT. It is translated as CASGQGVSGNTIYF.

The CDR3 DNA follows: TGTGCCAGCAGCTCAGGGGGTGGACAGGCCACTGAAGCTTTCTTT. This codes for CASSSGGGQATEAFF. The V gene is TRBV5-5, the J gene TRBJ1-1; TRBD1 matches at 7 bases. The CDR3 runs 15 residues. The germline gives CDR1 SGHKS, CDR2 YYEKEE (reference sequence). V gave up 3 bases and J gave up 4 bases; unmatched junction bases: 9.

The chain couples TRBV11-2 to TRBJ2-7; possibly TRBD1 for D (6 bases). The germline V and J ends were trimmed by 0 bases and 0 bases, with 18 bases remaining between them. The CDR3 consists of 18 residues. Germline values: CDR1 SGHAT, CDR2 FQNNGV. The CDR3 DNA follows: TGTGCCAGCAGCTTAGAACTATCGACCTGGACAGTCTCCTACGAGCAGTACTTC. Translating it yields CASSLELSTWTVSYEQYF.

V gene TRBV30 combines with J gene TRBJ2-7; TRBD1 matches at 10 bases. The CDR3 runs to 15 residues. Germline CDR1 is GTSNPN and CDR2 is SVGIG (reference sequence). V lost 7 bases, J lost 5 bases, and 14 bases stayed unmatched. CDR3 DNA: TGTGCCTTTTCCCGGCCGGGGACAGGGGAGGACGAGCAGTACTTC. It translates to CAFSRPGTGEDEQYF.

The V and J genes are TRBV9 and TRBJ2-2; TRBD2 matches 12 bases. Trimming at V came to 4 bases and at J to 6 bases, leaving 19 bases not matched to a gene. CDR1 and CDR2 (germline): SGDLS, YYNGEE. CDR3 length equals 20 residues. Here the CDR3 reads CASSSRTAGLAGWRAGELFF. The CDR3, as DNA: TGTGCCAGCAGCTCTCGTACTGCGGGACTAGCGGGTTGGAGGGCCGGGGAGCTGTTTTTT.

The chain uses TRBV6-2 or TRBV6-3 and TRBJ1-2; 10 bases line up with TRBD1. The CDR3 extends over 15 amino acids. CDR1 is MNHEY, CDR2 SVGEGT, per germline. V was pared by 2 bases and J by 7 bases, with 7 bases of the junction left unmatched. CDR3 bases: TGTGCCAGCAGTTACCCCGACAGGGGGCTAGGTGGCTACACCTTC. Encoded protein: CASSYPDRGLGGYTF.